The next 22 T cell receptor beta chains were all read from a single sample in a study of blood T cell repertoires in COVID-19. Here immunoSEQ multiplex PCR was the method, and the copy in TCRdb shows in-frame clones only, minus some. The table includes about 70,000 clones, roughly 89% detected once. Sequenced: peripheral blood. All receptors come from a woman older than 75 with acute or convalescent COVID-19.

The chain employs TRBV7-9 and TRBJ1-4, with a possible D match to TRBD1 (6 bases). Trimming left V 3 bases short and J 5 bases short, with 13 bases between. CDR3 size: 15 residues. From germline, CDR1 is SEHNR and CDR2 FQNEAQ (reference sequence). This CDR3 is CASSFEGQPNEKLFF. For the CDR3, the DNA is TGTGCCAGCAGCTTTGAGGGACAACCGAATGAAAAACTGTTTTTT.

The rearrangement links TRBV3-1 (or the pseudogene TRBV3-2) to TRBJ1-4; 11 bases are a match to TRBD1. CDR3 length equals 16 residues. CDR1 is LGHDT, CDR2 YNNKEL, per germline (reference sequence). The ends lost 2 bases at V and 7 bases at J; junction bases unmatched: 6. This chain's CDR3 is CASSQRTGGAGEKLFF. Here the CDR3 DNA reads TGTGCCAGCAGCCAAAGGACAGGGGGCGCGGGTGAAAAACTGTTTTTT.

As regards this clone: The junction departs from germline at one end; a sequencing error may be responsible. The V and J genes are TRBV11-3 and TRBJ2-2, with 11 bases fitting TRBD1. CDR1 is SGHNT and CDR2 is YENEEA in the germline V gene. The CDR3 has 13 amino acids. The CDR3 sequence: CASSLQGQGVLFF. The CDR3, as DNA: TGTGCCAGCAGCTTACAGGGACAGGGGGTGCTGTTTTTT.

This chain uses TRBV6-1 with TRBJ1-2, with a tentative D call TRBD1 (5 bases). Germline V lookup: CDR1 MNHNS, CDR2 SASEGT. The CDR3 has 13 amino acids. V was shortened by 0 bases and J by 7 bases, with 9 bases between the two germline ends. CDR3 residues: CASSEAGGGGYTF. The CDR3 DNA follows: TGTGCCAGCAGTGAAGCGGGGGGAGGTGGCTACACCTTC.

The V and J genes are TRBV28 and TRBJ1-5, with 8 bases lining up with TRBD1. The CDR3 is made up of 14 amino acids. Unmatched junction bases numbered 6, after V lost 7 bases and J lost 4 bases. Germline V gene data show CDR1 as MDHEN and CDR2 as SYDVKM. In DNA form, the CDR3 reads TGTGCCAGCAACGAATGGACAGGGAATCAGCCCCAGCATTTT. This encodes CASNEWTGNQPQHF. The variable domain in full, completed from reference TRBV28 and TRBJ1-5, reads DVKVTQSSRYLVKRTGEKVFLECVQDMDHENMFWYRQDPGLGLRLIYFSYDVKMKEKGDIPEGYSVSREKKERFSLILESASTNQTSMYLCASNEWTGNQPQHFGDGTRLSIL.

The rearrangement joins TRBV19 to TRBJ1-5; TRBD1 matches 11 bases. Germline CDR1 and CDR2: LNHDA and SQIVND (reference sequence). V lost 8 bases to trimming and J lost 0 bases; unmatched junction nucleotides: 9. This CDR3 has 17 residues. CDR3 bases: TGTGCCAGTTGGTCCGGGACAGGGGGTATTAGCAATCAGCCCCAGCATTTT. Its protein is CASWSGTGGISNQPQHF.

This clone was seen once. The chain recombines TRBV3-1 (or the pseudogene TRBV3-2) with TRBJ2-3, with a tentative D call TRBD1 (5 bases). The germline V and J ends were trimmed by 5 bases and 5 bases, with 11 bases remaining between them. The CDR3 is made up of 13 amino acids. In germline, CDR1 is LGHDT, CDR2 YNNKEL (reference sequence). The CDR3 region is CASSTNRKDTQYF. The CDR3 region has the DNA TGTGCCAGCAGCACCAACAGGAAAGATACGCAGTATTTT.

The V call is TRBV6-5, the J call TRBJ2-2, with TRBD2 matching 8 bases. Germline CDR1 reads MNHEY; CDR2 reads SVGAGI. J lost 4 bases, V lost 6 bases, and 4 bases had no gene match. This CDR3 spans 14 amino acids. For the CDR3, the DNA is TGTGCCAGCAGCGGACTAGCAAGCACCGGGGAGCTGTTTTTT. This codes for CASSGLASTGELFF.

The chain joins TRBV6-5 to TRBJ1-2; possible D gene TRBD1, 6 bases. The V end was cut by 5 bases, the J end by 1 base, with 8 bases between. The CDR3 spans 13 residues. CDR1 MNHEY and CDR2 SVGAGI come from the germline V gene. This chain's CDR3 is CASSPGVNYGYTF. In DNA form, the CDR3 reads TGTGCCAGCAGTCCAGGGGTTAACTATGGCTACACCTTC.

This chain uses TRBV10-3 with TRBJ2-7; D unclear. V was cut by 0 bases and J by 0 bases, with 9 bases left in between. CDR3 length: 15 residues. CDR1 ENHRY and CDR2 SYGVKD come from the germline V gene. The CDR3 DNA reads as TGTGCCATCAGTGAGTCGACCCGGAGCTCCTACGAGCAGTACTTC. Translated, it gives CAISESTRSSYEQYF.

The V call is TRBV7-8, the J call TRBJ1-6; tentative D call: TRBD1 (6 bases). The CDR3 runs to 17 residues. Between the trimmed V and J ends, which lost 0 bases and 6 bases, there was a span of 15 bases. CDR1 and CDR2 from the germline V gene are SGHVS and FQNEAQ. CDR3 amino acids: CASSLAPSAGANSPLHF. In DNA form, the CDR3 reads TGTGCCAGCAGCTTAGCACCCAGTGCAGGGGCTAATTCACCCCTCCACTTT. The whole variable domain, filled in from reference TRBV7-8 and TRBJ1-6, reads GAGVSQSPRYKVAKRGQDVALRCDPISGHVSLFWYQQALGQGPEFLTYFQNEAQLDKSGLPSDRFFAERPEGSVSTLKIQRTQQEDSAVYLCASSLAPSAGANSPLHFGNGTRLTVT.

CDR3 DNA: TGTGCCAGCAGCCAAGATTATAACAGGTTAAACTATGGCTACACCTTC. It translates to CASSQDYNRLNYGYTF. The chain carries TRBV4-2 and TRBJ1-2, with TRBD1 as a possible D gene (5 bases). V was cut by 0 bases and J by 2 bases, with 13 bases left in between. The germline gives CDR1 LGHNA, CDR2 YNFKEQ. The CDR3 sequence is 16 residues long.

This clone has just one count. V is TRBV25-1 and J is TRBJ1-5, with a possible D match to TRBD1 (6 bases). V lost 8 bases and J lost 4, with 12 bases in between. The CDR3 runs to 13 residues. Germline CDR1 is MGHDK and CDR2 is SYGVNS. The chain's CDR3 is CASCQGRNQPQHF. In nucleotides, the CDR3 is TGTGCCAGCTGTCAGGGGCGAAATCAGCCCCAGCATTTT.

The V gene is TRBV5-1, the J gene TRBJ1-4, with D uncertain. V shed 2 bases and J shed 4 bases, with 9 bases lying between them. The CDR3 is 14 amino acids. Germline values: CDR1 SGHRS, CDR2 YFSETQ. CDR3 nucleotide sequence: TGCGCCAGCAGCTTCGGGGTGGGTAATGAAAAACTGTTTTTT. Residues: CASSFGVGNEKLFF. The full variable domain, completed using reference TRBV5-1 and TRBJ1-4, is KAGVTQTPRYLIKTRGQQVTLSCSPISGHRSVSWYQQTPGQGLQFLFEYFSETQRNKGNFPGRFSGRQFSNSRSEMNVSTLELGDSALYLCASSFGVGNEKLFFGSGTQLSVL.

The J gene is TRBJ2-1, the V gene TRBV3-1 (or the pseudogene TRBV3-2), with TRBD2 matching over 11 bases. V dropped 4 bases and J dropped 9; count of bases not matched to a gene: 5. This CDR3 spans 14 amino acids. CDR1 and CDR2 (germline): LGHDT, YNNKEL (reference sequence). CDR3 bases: TGTGCCAGCAGCCTTAGCGGGGGGGCCGGTGAGCAGTTCTTC. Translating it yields CASSLSGGAGEQFF.

In nucleotides, the CDR3 is TGTGCCAGCAGCGTCATCTACGAGACAGGGGACAATCAGCCCCAGCATTTT. This translates into CASSVIYETGDNQPQHF. The chain is built from TRBV9 and TRBJ1-5; the match to TRBD1 covers 8 bases. Germline assignment: CDR1 SGDLS and CDR2 YYNGEE. J lost 3 bases, V lost 2 bases, and 10 bases had no gene match. CDR3 size: 17 residues.

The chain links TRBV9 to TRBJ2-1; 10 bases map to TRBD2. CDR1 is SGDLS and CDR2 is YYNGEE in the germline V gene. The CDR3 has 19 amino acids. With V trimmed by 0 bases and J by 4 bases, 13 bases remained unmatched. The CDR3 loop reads CASSVATASGSLYYNEQFF. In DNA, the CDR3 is TGTGCCAGCAGCGTAGCTACGGCTAGCGGGAGCCTCTATTACAATGAGCAGTTCTTC.

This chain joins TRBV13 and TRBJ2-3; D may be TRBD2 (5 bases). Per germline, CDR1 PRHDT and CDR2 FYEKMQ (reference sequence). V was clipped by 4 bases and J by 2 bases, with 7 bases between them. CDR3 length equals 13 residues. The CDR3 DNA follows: TGTGCCAGCAGCTGGACTTCCACAGATACGCAGTATTTT. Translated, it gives CASSWTSTDTQYF.

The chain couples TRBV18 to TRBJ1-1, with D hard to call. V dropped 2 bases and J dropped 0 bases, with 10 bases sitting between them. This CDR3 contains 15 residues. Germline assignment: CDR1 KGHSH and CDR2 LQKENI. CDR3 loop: CASSPVGAMNTEAFF. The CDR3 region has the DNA TGTGCCAGCTCACCAGTGGGAGCAATGAACACTGAAGCTTTCTTT.

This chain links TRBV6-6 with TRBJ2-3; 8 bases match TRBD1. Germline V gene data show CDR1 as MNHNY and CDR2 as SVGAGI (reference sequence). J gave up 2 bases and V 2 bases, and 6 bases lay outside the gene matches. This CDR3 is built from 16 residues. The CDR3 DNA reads TGTGCCAGCAGTTACGGGACAGGAGCCCTCACAGATACGCAGTATTTT. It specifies CASSYGTGALTDTQYF.

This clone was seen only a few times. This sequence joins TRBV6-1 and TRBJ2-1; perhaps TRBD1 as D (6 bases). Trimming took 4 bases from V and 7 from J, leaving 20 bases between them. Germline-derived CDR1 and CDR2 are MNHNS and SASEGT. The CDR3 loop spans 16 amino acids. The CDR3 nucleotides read TGTGCCAGCAGTGGTGGTCGGACAGCCCTCGGGAATGAGCAGTTCTTC. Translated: CASSGGRTALGNEQFF.

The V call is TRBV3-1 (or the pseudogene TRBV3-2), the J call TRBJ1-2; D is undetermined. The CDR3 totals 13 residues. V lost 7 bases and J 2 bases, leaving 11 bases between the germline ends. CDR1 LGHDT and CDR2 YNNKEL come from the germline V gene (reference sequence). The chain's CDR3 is CASTGMENYGYTF. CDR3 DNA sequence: TGTGCCAGCACCGGTATGGAGAACTATGGCTACACCTTC.